This T cell receptor (beta chain) was sequenced for a study of OX40 agonist ivuxolimab in advanced cancers. Study-level results: Within 6 weeks, CD4+ and CD8+ blood T cells expanded clonally at 0.1 to 3.0 mg/kg.

This CDR3 region has 16 residues. V lost 5 bases and J lost 6, with 20 bases in between. Germline V gene sequence: CDR1 MNHEY, CDR2 SMNVEV (reference sequence). Note on this clone: Its antigen is unidentified.

Only in-frame clones appear in the TCRdb table, and some are missing; sequencing was by immunoSEQ multiplex PCR. Seen here are around 26,000 clones, roughly 85% observed once, and the top ten hold about 50%. The sequences come from CD4+ or CD8+ T cells sorted from blood, collected in a trial of the OX40 agonist ivuxolimab. The receptor was derived from an adult with an advanced solid tumor such as melanoma, head and neck, liver or kidney cancer. The V gene is TRBV27, the J gene TRBJ1-5, with a weak D call TRBD1 (6 bases). The CDR3 loop is CASSRSIWGAPQPQHF. The CDR3 DNA follows: TGTGCCAGCAGTCGCTCGATTTGGGGGGCTCCTCAGCCCCAGCATTTT.